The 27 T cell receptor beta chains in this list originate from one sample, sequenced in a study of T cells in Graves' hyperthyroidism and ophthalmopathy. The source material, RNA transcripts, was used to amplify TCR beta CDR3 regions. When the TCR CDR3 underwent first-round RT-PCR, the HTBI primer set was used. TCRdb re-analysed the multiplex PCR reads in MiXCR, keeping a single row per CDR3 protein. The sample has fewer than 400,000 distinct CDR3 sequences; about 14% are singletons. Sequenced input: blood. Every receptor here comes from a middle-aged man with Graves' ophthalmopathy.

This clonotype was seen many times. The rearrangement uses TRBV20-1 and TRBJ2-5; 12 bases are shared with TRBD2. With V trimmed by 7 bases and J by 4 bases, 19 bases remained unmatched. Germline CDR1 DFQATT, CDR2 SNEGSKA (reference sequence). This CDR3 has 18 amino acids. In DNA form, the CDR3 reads TGCAGTGGGGAGCATGCTCTAGCGGGAGGGGGAGTGGGAGAGACCCAGTACTTC. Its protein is CSGEHALAGGGVGETQYF.

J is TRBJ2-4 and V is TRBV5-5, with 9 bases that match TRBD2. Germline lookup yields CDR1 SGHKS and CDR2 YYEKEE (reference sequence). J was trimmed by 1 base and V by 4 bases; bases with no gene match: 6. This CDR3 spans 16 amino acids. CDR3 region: CASSPGTSFAKNIQYF. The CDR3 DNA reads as TGTGCCAGCAGCCCCGGGACTAGCTTTGCCAAAAACATTCAGTACTTC.

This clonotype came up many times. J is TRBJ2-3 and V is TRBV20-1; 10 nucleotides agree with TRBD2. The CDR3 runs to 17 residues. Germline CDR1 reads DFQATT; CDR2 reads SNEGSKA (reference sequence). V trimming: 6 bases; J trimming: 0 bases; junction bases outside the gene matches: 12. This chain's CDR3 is CSATGPWTSGSTDTQYF. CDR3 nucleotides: TGCAGTGCCACCGGGCCTTGGACTAGCGGTAGCACAGATACGCAGTATTTT.

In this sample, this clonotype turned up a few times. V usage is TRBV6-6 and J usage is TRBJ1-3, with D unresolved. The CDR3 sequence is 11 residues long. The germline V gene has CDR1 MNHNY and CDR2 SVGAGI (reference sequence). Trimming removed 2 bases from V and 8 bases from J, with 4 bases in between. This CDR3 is CASSYGDTIYF. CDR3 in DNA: TGTGCCAGCAGTTACGGAGACACCATATATTTT.

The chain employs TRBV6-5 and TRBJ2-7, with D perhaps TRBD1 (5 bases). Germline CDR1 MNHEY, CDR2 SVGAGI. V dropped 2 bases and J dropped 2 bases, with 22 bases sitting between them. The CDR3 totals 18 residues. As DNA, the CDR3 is TGTGCCAGCAGTTACGGCGTTAATAGGACAAGGCTCGCCTACGAGCAGTACTTC. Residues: CASSYGVNRTRLAYEQYF.

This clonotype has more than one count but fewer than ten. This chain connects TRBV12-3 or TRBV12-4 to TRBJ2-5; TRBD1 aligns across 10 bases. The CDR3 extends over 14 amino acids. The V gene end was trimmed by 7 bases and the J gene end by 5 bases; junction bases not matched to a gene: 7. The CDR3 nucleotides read TGTGCCAGCACTCTGACAGGGGGCTCGGAGACCCAGTACTTC. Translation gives CASTLTGGSETQYF.

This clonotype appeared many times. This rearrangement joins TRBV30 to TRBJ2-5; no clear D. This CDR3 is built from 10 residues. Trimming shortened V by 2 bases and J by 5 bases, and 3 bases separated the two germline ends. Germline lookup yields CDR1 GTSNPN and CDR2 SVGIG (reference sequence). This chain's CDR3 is CAWSSETQYF. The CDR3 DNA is TGTGCCTGGAGTTCTGAGACCCAGTACTTC.

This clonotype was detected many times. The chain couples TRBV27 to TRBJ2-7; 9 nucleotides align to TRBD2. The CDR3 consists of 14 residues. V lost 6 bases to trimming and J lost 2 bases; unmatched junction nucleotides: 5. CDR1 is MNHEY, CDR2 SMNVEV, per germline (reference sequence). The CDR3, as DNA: TGTGCCAGCAGAAAAGCGGGAGGAACCTACGAGCAGTACTTC. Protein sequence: CASRKAGGTYEQYF.

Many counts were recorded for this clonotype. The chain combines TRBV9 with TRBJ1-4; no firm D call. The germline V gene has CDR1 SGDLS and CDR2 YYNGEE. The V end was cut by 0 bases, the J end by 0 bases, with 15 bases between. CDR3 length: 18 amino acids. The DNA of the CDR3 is TGTGCCAGCAGCGTAGAAGGTTTCGGGCAGCCAACTAATGAAAAACTGTTTTTT. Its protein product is CASSVEGFGQPTNEKLFF.

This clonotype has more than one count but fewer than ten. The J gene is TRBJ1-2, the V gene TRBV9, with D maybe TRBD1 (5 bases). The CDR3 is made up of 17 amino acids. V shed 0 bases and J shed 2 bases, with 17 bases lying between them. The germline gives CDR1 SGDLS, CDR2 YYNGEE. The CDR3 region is CASSVGVGGDSNYGYTF. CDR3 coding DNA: TGTGCCAGCAGCGTAGGGGTTGGGGGAGACTCCAACTATGGCTACACCTTC.

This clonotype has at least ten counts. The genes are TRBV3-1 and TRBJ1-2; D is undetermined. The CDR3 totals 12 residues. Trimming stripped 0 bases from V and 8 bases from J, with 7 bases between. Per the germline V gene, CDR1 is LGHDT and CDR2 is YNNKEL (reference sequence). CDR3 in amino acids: CASSQDRKGYTF. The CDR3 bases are TGTGCCAGCAGCCAAGATCGGAAGGGCTACACCTTC.

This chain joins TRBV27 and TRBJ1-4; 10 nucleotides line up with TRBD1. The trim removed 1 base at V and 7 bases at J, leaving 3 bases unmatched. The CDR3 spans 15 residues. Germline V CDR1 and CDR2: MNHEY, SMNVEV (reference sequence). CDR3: CASSLLRQGAEKLFF. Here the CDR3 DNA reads TGTGCCAGCAGTTTATTGCGACAGGGGGCTGAAAAACTGTTTTTT.

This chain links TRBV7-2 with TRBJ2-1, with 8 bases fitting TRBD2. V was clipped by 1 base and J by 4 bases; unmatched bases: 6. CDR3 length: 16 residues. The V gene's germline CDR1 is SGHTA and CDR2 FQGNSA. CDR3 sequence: CASSLVWTGGYNEQFF. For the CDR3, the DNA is TGTGCCAGCAGCTTAGTGTGGACGGGAGGGTACAATGAGCAGTTCTTC.

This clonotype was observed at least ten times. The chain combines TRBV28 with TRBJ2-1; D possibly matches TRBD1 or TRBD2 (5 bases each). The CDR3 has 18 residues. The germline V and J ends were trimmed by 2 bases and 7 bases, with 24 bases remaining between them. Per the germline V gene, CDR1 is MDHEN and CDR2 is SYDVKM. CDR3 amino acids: CASSLPGTRIQKGNEQFF. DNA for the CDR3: TGTGCCAGCAGTTTACCTGGGACCCGGATTCAAAAGGGGAATGAGCAGTTCTTC. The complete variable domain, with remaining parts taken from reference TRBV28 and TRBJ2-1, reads DVKVTQSSRYLVKRTGEKVFLECVQDMDHENMFWYRQDPGLGLRLIYFSYDVKMKEKGDIPEGYSVSREKKERFSLILESASTNQTSMYLCASSLPGTRIQKGNEQFFGPGTRLTVL.

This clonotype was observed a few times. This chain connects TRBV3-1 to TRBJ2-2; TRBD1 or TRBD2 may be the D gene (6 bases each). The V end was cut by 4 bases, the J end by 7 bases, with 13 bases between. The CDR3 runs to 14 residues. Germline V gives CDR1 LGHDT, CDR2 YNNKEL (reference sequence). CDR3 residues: CASSPPGAGGELFF. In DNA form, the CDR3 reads TGTGCCAGCAGCCCCCCGGGGGCGGGCGGGGAGCTGTTTTTT.

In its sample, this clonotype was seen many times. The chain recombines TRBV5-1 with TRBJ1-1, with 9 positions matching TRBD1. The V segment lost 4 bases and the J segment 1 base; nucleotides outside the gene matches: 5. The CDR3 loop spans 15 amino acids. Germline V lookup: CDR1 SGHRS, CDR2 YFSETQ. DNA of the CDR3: TGCGCCAGCAGCCTACAGGGGGCGAAGAACACTGAAGCTTTCTTT. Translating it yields CASSLQGAKNTEAFF. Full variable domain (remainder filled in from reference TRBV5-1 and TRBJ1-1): KAGVTQTPRYLIKTRGQQVTLSCSPISGHRSVSWYQQTPGQGLQFLFEYFSETQRNKGNFPGRFSGRQFSNSRSEMNVSTLELGDSALYLCASSLQGAKNTEAFFGQGTRLTVV.

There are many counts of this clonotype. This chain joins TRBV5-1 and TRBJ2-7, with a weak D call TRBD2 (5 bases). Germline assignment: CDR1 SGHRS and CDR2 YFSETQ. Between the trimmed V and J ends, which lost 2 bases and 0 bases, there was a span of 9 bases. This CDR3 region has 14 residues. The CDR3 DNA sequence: TGCGCCAGCAGCTTTAAGCGGAGCTCCTACGAGCAGTACTTC. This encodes CASSFKRSSYEQYF. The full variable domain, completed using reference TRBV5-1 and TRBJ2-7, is KAGVTQTPRYLIKTRGQQVTLSCSPISGHRSVSWYQQTPGQGLQFLFEYFSETQRNKGNFPGRFSGRQFSNSRSEMNVSTLELGDSALYLCASSFKRSSYEQYFGPGTRLTVT.

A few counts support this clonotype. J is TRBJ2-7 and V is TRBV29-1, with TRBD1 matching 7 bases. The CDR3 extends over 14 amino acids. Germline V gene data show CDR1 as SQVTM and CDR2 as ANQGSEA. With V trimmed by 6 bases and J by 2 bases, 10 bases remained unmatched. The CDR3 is CSVKVTGFPYEQYF. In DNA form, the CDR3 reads TGCAGCGTAAAAGTGACAGGGTTCCCCTACGAGCAGTACTTC.

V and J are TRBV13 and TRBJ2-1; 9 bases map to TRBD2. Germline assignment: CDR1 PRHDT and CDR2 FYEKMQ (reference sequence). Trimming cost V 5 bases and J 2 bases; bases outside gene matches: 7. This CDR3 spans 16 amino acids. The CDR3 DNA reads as TGTGCCAGCAGCGCTGAGCGGGGGGTAGCCTACAATGAGCAGTTCTTC. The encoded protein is CASSAERGVAYNEQFF.

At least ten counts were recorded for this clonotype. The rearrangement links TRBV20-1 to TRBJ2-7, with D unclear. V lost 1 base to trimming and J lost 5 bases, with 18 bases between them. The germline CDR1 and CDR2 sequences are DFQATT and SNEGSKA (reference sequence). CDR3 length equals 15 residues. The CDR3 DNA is TGCAGTGCTAGAGGCTTTGTCTCCCGCTGGGACGAGCAGTACTTC. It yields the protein CSARGFVSRWDEQYF.

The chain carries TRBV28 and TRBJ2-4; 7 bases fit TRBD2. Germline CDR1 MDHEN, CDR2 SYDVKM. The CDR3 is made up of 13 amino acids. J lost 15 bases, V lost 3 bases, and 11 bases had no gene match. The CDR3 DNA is TGTGCCAGCAGTTTCACTGACTCGGGGGGAATGTACTTC. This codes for CASSFTDSGGMYF.

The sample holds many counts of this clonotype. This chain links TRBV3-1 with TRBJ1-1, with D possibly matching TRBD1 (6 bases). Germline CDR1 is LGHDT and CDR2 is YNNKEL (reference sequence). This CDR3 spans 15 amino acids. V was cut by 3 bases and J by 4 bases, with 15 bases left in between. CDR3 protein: CASSQTGGGATEAFF. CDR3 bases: TGTGCCAGCAGCCAGACAGGAGGGGGGGCCACTGAAGCTTTCTTT.

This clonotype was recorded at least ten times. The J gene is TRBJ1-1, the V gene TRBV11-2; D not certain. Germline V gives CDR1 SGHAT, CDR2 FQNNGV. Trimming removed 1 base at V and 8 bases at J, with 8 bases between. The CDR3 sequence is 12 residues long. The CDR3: CASSLAQTEAFF. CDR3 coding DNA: TGTGCCAGCAGCTTAGCGCAGACGGAAGCTTTCTTT.

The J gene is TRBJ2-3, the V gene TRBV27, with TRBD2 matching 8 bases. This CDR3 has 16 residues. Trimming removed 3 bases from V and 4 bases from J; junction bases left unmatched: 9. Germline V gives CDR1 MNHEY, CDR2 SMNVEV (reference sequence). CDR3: CASSFKAGDGADTQYF. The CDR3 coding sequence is TGTGCCAGCAGTTTCAAAGCGGGAGACGGGGCAGATACGCAGTATTTT.

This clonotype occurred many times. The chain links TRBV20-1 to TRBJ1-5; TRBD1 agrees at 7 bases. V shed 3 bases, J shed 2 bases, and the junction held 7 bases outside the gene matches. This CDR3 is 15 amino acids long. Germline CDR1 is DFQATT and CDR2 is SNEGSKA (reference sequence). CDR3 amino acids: CSARRGQERNQPQHF. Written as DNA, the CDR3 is TGCAGTGCTAGGAGGGGGCAGGAGCGCAATCAGCCCCAGCATTTT.

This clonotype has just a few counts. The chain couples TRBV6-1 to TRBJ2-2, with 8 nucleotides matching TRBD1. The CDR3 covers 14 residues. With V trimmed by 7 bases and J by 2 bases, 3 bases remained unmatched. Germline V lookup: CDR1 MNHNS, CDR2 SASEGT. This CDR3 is CASKPGGNTGELFF. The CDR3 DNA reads TGTGCCAGCAAACCAGGGGGCAACACCGGGGAGCTGTTTTTT.

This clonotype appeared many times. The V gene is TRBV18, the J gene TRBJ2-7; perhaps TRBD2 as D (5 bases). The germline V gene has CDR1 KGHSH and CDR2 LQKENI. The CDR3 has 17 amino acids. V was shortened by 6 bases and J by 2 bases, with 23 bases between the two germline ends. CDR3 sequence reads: CASSNTPVVAGAYEQYF. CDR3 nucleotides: TGTGCCAGCTCCAATACCCCGGTGGTGGCGGGCGCCTACGAGCAGTACTTC. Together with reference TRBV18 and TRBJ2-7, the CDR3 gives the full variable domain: NAGVMQNPRHLVRRRGQEARLRCSPMKGHSHVYWYRQLPEEGLKFMVYLQKENIIDESGMPKERFSAEFPKEGPSILRIQQVVRGDSAAYFCASSNTPVVAGAYEQYFGPGTRLTVT.